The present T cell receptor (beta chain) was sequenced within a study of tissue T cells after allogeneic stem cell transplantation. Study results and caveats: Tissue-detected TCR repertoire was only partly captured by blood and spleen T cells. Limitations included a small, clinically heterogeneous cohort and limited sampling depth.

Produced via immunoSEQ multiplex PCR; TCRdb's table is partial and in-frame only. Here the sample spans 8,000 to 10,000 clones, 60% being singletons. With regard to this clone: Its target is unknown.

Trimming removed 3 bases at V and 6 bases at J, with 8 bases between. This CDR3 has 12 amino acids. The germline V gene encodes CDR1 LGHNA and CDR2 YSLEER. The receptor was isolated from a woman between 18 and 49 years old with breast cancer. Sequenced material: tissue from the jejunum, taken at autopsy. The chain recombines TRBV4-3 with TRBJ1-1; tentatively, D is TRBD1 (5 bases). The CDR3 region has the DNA TGCGCCAGCAGCCAGGGGGGTGCTGAAGCTTTCTTT. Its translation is CASSQGGAEAFF.